One and the same sample provided the 18 T cell receptor beta chains below, sequenced in a study of blood T cell repertoires in COVID-19. Clones were read by immunoSEQ multiplex PCR, and TCRdb kept only the in-frame ones, dropping some. The table has some 370,000 clones, approximately 89% seen once. Sample: peripheral blood. The receptor set was obtained from a woman aged 25 to 39 with COVID-19, enrolled during active disease.

The chain joins TRBV5-6 to TRBJ2-5; maybe TRBD1 (5 bases). Trimming took 4 bases from V and 2 from J, leaving 9 bases between them. The CDR3 is made up of 13 amino acids. Germline values: CDR1 SGHDT, CDR2 YYEEEE. DNA for the CDR3: TGTGCCAGCAGCACCGACAGTCAAGAGACCCAGTACTTC. Its translation is CASSTDSQETQYF.

V and J are TRBV21-1 and TRBJ2-1; the table's D gene call, TRBD1, was not cross checked with the DNA. TRBV21-1 is deemed a pseudogene. This CDR3 comprises 16 residues. As DNA, the CDR3 is TGTGCCAGCAGCAAGTACCCGCTTAGCGACAGGGATGAGCAGTTCTTC. Translation gives CASSKYPLSDRDEQFF.

Only one count was recorded for this clone. V usage is TRBV6-2 or TRBV6-3 and J usage is TRBJ2-1; 10 bases fit TRBD2. V shed 6 bases and J 1 base; nucleotides not matched to a gene: 6. CDR3 length: 16 residues. CDR1 and CDR2 (germline): MNHEY, SVGEGT. CDR3 DNA: TGTGCCAGCAGCACTGGACTAGCGGTATCCTACAATGAGCAGTTCTTC. Encoded protein: CASSTGLAVSYNEQFF.

V is TRBV6-5 and J is TRBJ1-1, with D maybe TRBD1 (6 bases). Trimming left V 4 bases short and J 5 bases short, with 11 bases between. Germline V gene sequence: CDR1 MNHEY, CDR2 SVGAGI. This CDR3 contains 13 residues. This CDR3 reads CASSSPDRTEAFF. The DNA for the CDR3 is TGTGCCAGCAGTTCGCCCGACAGGACTGAAGCTTTCTTT.

This chain connects TRBV10-3 to TRBJ1-5, with D hard to call. The length of the CDR3 is 13 residues. CDR1 and CDR2 (germline): ENHRY, SYGVKD. V lost 3 bases to trimming and J lost 6 bases, with 9 bases between them. The CDR3 DNA reads as TGTGCCATCAGTGAAAGAGGAGGTCAGCCCCAGCATTTT. This encodes CAISERGGQPQHF.

V is TRBV5-4 and J is TRBJ2-7, with TRBD2 as a possible D gene (6 bases). CDR1 is SGHNT and CDR2 is YYREEE in the germline V gene (reference sequence). Trimming removed 7 bases from V and 1 base from J, with 12 bases in between. This CDR3 is 13 amino acids long. The CDR3 coding sequence is TGTGCCAGCTTCCCTCGGGGGTCCTACGAGCAGTACTTC. As protein: CASFPRGSYEQYF.

The J gene is TRBJ1-1, the V gene TRBV11-2; unclear D gene. Germline CDR1 reads SGHAT; CDR2 reads FQNNGV. The CDR3 sequence is 13 residues long. V dropped 2 bases and J dropped 8 bases, with 12 bases sitting between them. CDR3 in DNA: TGTGCCAGCAGCTTAAGCAGGTCGGGGGAAGCTTTCTTT. As protein: CASSLSRSGEAFF. Filled out from reference TRBV11-2 and TRBJ1-1, the complete variable domain reads EAGVAQSPRYKIIEKRQSVAFWCNPISGHATLYWYQQILGQGPKLLIQFQNNGVVDDSQLPKDRFSAERLKGVDSTLKIQPAKLEDSAVYLCASSLSRSGEAFFGQGTRLTVV.

The chain employs TRBV11-2 and TRBJ1-3; D is unclear. This CDR3 spans 14 amino acids. V gave up 2 bases and J gave up 9 bases, with 14 bases separating them. The germline CDR1 and CDR2 sequences are SGHAT and FQNNGV. The CDR3 DNA follows: TGTGCCAGCAGCTTAAATGAAGGTCGGGGCACCATATATTTT. Protein: CASSLNEGRGTIYF.

V gene TRBV2 combines with J gene TRBJ2-5, with TRBD2 matching over 12 bases. CDR1 and CDR2 (germline): SNHLY, FYNNEI. The CDR3 is 17 amino acids. V shed 6 bases, J shed 2 bases, and the junction held 10 bases outside the gene matches. The DNA for the CDR3 is TGTGCCAGCAGATGGGGACTAGCGGGCAACCGACAAGAGACCCAGTACTTC. This encodes CASRWGLAGNRQETQYF.

This clone came up a few times. The chain recombines TRBV29-1 with TRBJ1-3; D is unresolved. In germline, CDR1 is SQVTM, CDR2 ANQGSEA. Trimming took 3 bases from V and 0 from J, leaving 9 bases between them. The CDR3 is 14 residues long. The CDR3 reads CSVESPISGNTIYF. The CDR3 DNA is TGCAGCGTTGAGAGTCCCATCTCTGGAAACACCATATATTTT.

The chain combines TRBV15 with TRBJ1-1; D not resolved. The V gene's germline CDR1 is LNHNV and CDR2 YYDKDF (reference sequence). The V end was cut by 0 bases, the J end by 0 bases, with 5 bases between. This CDR3 has 14 residues. The CDR3 DNA is TGTGCCACCAGCAGAGATCGAGTGAACACTGAAGCTTTCTTT. This translates into CATSRDRVNTEAFF. Using reference TRBV15 and TRBJ1-1 for the parts outside the CDR3, the full variable domain is DAMVIQNPRYQVTQFGKPVTLSCSQTLNHNVMYWYQQKSSQAPKLLFHYYDKDFNNEADTPDNFQSRRPNTSFCFLDIRSPGLGDTAMYLCATSRDRVNTEAFFGQGTRLTVV.

The gene calls are TRBV30 and TRBJ2-1, with 10 bases matching TRBD2. Trimming at V came to 2 bases and at J to 5 bases, leaving 9 bases not matched to a gene. The CDR3 is 16 residues long. Per the germline V gene, CDR1 is GTSNPN and CDR2 is SVGIG (reference sequence). CDR3 nucleotide sequence: TGTGCCTGGAGTAAGCGGGAGGGCCTAGTCCACAATGAGCAGTTCTTC. Translated: CAWSKREGLVHNEQFF.

J is TRBJ2-7 and V is TRBV28; 8 bases fit TRBD1. Germline CDR1 reads MDHEN; CDR2 reads SYDVKM. This CDR3 has 15 residues. The V gene end was trimmed by 6 bases and the J gene end by 0 bases; junction bases not matched to a gene: 7. CDR3 DNA sequence: TGTGCCAGCAGATTTGACAGGGGTAGCTCCTACGAGCAGTACTTC. Residues: CASRFDRGSSYEQYF.

The rearrangement joins TRBV11-2 to TRBJ2-7, with D perhaps TRBD2 (5 bases). In germline, CDR1 is SGHAT, CDR2 FQNNGV. The CDR3 has 14 amino acids. Between the trimmed V and J ends, which lost 1 base and 2 bases, there was a span of 9 bases. As DNA, the CDR3 is TGTGCCAGCAGCTTAGGCGGGCCCACCTACGAGCAGTACTTC. It encodes CASSLGGPTYEQYF.

This rearrangement joins TRBV5-1 to TRBJ1-2; TRBD1 matches 8 bases. Germline V gene lookup returns CDR1 SGHRS and CDR2 YFSETQ. The CDR3 contains 15 residues. The V gene end was trimmed by 2 bases and the J gene end by 4 bases; junction bases not matched to a gene: 7. CDR3 bases: TGCGCCAGCAGCTTAGGGCAGGGGGCGAGCTATGGCTACACCTTC. Translating gives CASSLGQGASYGYTF.

CDR3 loop: CASSSSGLPNTGELFF. The DNA for the CDR3 is TGTGCCAGCAGCTCCTCGGGACTCCCGAACACCGGGGAGCTGTTTTTT. This chain connects TRBV9 to TRBJ2-2, with a tentative D call TRBD2 (6 bases). CDR1 and CDR2 (germline): SGDLS, YYNGEE. V lost 4 bases, J lost 0 bases, and 13 bases lay in between. This CDR3 contains 16 residues.

This clone was counted between two and nine times. The J gene is TRBJ2-2, the V gene TRBV5-4, with 11 nucleotides matching TRBD2. The germline V gene encodes CDR1 SGHNT and CDR2 YYREEE (reference sequence). The CDR3 consists of 18 residues. V was clipped by 6 bases and J by 8 bases; unmatched bases: 18. This chain's CDR3 is CASTLRVAGGKNTGELFF. The CDR3 bases are TGTGCCAGCACCCTCAGAGTAGCGGGAGGGAAAAATACAGGGGAGCTGTTTTTT.

V gene TRBV18 combines with J gene TRBJ2-5; TRBD1 is a possible D gene (5 bases). The CDR3 extends over 13 amino acids. CDR1 KGHSH and CDR2 LQKENI come from the germline V gene. V was cut by 3 bases and J by 3 bases, with 8 bases left in between. The CDR3, as DNA: TGTGCCAGCTCACCGGGGCTAGAAGAGACCCAGTACTTC. This translates into CASSPGLEETQYF.